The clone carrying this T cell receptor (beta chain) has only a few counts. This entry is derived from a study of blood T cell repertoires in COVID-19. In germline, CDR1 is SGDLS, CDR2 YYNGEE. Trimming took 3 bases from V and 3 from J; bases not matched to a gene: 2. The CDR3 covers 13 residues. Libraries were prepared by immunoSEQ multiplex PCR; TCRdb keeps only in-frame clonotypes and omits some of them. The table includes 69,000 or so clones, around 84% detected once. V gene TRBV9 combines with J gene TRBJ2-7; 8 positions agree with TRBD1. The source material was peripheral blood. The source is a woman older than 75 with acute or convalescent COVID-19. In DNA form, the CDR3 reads TGTGCCAGCAGCGCCGGGACAGGCTACGAGCAGTACTTC. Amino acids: CASSAGTGYEQYF.